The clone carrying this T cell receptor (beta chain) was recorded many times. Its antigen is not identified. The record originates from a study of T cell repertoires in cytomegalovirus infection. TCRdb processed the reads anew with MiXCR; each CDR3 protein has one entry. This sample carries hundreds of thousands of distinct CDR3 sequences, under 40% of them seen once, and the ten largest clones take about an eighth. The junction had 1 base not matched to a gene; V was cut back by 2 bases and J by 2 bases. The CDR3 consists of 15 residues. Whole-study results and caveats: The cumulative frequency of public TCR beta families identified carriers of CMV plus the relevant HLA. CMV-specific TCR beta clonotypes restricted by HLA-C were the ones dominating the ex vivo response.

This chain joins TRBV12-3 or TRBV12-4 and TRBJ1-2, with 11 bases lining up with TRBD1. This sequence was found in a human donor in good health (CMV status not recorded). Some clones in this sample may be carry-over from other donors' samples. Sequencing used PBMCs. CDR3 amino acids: CASSLWTGGNYGYTF. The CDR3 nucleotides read TGTGCCAGCAGTTTATGGACAGGGGGCAACTATGGCTACACCTTC.